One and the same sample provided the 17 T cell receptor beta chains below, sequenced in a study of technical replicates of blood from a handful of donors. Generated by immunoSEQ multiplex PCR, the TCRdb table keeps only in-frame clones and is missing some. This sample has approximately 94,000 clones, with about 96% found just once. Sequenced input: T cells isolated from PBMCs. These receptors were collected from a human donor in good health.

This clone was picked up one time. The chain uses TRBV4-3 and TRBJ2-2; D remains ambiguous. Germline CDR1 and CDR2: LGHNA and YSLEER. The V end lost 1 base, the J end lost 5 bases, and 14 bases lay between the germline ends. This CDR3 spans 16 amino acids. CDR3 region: CASSQARYRQTGELFF. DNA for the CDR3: TGCGCCAGCAGCCAAGCTAGGTATAGGCAGACCGGGGAGCTGTTTTTT.

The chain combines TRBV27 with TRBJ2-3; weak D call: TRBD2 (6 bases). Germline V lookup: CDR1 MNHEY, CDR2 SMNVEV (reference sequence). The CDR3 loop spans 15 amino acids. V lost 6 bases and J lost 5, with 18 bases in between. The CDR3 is CASSDRGFGGDTQYF. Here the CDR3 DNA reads TGTGCCAGCAGCGACCGGGGGTTTGGAGGAGATACGCAGTATTTT.

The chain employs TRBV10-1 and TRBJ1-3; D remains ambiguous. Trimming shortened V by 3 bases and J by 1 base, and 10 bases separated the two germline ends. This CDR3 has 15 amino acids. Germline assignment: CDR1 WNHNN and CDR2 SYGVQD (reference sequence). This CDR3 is CASSDHTGSGNTIYF. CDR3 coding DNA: TGCGCCAGCAGTGACCATACGGGGTCTGGAAACACCATATATTTT.

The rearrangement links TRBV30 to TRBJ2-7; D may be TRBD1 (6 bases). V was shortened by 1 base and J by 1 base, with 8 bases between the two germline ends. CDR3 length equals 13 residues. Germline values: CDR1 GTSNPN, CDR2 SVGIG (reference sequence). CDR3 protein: CAWSAGHSYEQYF. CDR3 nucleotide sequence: TGTGCCTGGAGTGCGGGACATTCCTACGAGCAGTACTTC.

CDR3 in DNA: TGTGCCAGCAGCTTAGGACACATGAACACTGAAGCTTTCTTT. This gives the protein CASSLGHMNTEAFF. This sequence joins TRBV7-9 and TRBJ1-1; D is uncertain. Per the germline V gene, CDR1 is SEHNR and CDR2 is FQNEAQ (reference sequence). Trimming cost V 1 base and J 0 bases, with 6 bases left between them. The CDR3 covers 14 residues.

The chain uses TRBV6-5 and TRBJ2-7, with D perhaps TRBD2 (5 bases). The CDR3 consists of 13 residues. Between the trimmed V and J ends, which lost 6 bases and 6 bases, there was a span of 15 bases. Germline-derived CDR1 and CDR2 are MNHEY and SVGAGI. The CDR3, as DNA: TGTGCCAGCAGCCCGACTACTCCAGGCGAGCAGTACTTC. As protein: CASSPTTPGEQYF.

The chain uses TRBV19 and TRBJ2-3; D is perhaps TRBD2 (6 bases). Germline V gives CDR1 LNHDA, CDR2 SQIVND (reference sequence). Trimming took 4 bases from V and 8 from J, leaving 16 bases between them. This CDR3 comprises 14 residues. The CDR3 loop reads CASSSQVRGGTQYF. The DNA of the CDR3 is TGTGCCAGTAGTAGCCAGGTGAGGGGAGGTACGCAGTATTTT.

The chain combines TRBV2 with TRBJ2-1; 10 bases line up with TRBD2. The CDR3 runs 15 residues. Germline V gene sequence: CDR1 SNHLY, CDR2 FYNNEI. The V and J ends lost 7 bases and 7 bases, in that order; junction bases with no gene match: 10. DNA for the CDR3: TGTGCCAGCACCCCAGGGCTAGCGGGAGTAAATGAGCAGTTCTTC. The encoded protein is CASTPGLAGVNEQFF.

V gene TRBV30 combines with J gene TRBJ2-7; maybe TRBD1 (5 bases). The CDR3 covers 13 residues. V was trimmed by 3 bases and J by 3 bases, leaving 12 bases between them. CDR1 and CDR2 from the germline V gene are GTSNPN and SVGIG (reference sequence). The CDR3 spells CAWRQTAFYEQYF. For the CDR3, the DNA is TGTGCCTGGAGGCAGACAGCTTTCTACGAGCAGTACTTC.

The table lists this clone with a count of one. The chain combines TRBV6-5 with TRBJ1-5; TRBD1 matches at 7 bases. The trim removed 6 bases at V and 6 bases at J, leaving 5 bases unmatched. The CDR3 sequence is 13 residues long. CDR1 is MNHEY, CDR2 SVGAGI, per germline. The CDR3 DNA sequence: TGTGCCAGCAGCGAGACAGGGTTTCAGCCCCAGCATTTT. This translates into CASSETGFQPQHF.

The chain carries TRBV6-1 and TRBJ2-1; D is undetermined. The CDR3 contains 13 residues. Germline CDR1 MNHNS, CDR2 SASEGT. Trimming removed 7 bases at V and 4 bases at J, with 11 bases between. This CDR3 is CASMRNPYNEQFF. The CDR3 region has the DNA TGTGCCAGCATGCGGAACCCTTACAATGAGCAGTTCTTC.

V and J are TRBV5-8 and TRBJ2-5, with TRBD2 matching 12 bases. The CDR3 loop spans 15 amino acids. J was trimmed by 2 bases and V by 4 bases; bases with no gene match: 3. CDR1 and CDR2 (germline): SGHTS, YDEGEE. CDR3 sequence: CASSTGTSGQETQYF. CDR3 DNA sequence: TGTGCCAGCAGCACCGGGACTAGCGGGCAAGAGACCCAGTACTTC.

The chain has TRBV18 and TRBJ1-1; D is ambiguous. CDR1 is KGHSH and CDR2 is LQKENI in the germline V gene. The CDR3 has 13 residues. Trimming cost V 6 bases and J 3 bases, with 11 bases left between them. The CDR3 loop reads CASSLKGDTEAFF. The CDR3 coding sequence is TGTGCCAGCTCCCTTAAAGGAGACACTGAAGCTTTCTTT.

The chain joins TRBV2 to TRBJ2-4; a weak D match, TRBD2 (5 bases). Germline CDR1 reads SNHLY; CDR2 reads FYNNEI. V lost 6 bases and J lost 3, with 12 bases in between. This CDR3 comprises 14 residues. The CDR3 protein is CASRLRVGKNIQYF. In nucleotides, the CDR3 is TGTGCCAGCAGACTGAGGGTGGGCAAAAACATTCAGTACTTC. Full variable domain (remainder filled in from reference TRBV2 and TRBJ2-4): EPEVTQTPSHQVTQMGQEVILRCVPISNHLYFYWYRQILGQKVEFLVSFYNNEISEKSEIFDDQFSVERPDGSNFTLKIRSTKLEDSAMYFCASRLRVGKNIQYFGAGTRLSVL.

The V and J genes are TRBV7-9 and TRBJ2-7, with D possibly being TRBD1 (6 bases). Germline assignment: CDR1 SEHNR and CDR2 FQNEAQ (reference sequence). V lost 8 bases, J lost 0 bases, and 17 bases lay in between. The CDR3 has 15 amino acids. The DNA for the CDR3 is TGTGCCAGCCGGTCCCCGACAGGTTCCTCCTACGAGCAGTACTTC. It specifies CASRSPTGSSYEQYF.

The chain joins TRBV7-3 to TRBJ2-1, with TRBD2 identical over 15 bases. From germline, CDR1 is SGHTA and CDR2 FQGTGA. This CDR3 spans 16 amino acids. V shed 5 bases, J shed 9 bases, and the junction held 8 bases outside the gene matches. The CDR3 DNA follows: TGTGCCAGCAGCAATGAAGAGGGACTAGCGGGGGGTGAGCAGTTCTTC. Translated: CASSNEEGLAGGEQFF. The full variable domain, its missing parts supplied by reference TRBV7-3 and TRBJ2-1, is GAGVSQTPSNKVTEKGKYVELRCDPISGHTALYWYRQSLGQGPEFLIYFQGTGAADDSGLPNDRFFAVRPEGSVSTLKIQRTERGDSAVYLCASSNEEGLAGGEQFFGPGTRLTVL.

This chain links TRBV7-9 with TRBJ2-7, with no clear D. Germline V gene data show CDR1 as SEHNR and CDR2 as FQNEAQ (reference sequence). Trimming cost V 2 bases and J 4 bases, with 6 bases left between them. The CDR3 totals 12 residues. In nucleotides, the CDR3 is TGTGCCAGCAGCTTACTTATGTACGAGCAGTACTTC. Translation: CASSLLMYEQYF.